The clone carrying this TCR beta chain was seen a handful of times. What it recognizes is unknown. The junction shows a germline mismatch at one end, possibly a read error. CDR3 length: 17 residues. Per germline, CDR1 KGHSH and CDR2 LQKENI. These data come from a study of T cells in Graves' hyperthyroidism and ophthalmopathy. General study results and limits: Model-based prediction identified ophthalmopathy a median approximately 6.2 months prior to its onset. A model built on 13 V-J features separated ophthalmopathy from stable hyperthyroidism.

Researchers amplified the TCR beta CDR3 regions from RNA transcripts. First-round RT-PCR of the TCR CDR3 relied on the HTBI primer set. MiXCR, run by TCRdb on the multiplex PCR reads, gives a single entry per CDR3 protein. Among around 500,000 distinct CDR3 sequences listed, about 15% were seen once. V gene TRBV18 combines with J gene TRBJ2-7; 7 bases match TRBD1. The material sequenced was blood. The TCR originated in a woman aged 25-40 years with Graves' ophthalmopathy. The CDR3 DNA is TGTGCCGGCTCACGACAGGGATGGGATAAGAGTACCTACGAGCAGTACTTC. It translates to CAGSRQGWDKSTYEQYF.